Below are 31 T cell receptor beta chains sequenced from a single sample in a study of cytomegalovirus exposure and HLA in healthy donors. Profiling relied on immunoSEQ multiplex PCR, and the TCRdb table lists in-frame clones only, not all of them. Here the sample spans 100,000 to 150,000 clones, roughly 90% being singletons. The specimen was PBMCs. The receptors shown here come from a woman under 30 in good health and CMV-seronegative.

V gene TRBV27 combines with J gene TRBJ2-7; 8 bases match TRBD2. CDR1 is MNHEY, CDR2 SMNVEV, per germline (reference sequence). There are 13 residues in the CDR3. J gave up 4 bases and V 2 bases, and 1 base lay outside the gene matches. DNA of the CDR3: TGTGCCAGCAGTTTAACTAGCGGATACGAGCAGTACTTC. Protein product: CASSLTSGYEQYF.

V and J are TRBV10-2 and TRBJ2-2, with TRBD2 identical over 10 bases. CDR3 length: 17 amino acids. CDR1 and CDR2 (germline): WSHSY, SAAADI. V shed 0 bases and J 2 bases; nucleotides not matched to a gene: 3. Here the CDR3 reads CASSESLAGANTGELFF. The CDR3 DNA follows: TGCGCCAGCAGTGAGTCTCTAGCGGGAGCCAACACCGGGGAGCTGTTTTTT.

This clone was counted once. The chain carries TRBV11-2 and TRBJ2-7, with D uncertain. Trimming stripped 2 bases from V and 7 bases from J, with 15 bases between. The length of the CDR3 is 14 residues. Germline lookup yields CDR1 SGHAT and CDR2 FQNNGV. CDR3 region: CASSLLTFAREQYF. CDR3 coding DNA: TGTGCCAGCAGCTTATTGACGTTCGCGCGGGAGCAGTACTTC.

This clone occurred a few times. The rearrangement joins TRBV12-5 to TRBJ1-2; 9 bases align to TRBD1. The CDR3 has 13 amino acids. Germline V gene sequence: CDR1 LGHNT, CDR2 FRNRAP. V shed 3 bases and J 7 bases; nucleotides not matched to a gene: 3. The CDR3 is CASGLGTGSGYTF. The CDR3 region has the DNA TGTGCTAGTGGTTTAGGGACAGGGTCTGGCTACACCTTC.

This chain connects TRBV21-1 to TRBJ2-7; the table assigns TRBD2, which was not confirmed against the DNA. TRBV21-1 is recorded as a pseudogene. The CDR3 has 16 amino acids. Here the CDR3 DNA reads TGTGCCAGCAGTCCAATACGGGGGTTATTGTTCTACGAGCAGTACTTC. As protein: CASSPIRGLLFYEQYF.

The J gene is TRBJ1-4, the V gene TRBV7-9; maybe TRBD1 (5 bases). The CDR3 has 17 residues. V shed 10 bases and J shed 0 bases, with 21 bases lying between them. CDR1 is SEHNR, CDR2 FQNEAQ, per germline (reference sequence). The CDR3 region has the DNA TGTGCCATCCTCCGCATGACAGACCTTGCAACTAATGAAAAACTGTTTTTT. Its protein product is CAILRMTDLATNEKLFF.

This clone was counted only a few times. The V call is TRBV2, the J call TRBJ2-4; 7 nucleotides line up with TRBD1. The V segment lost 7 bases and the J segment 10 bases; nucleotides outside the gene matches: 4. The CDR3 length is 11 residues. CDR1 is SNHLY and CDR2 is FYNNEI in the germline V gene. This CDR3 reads CASTGTAIQYF. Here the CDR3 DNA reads TGTGCCAGCACCGGGACAGCAATTCAGTACTTC.

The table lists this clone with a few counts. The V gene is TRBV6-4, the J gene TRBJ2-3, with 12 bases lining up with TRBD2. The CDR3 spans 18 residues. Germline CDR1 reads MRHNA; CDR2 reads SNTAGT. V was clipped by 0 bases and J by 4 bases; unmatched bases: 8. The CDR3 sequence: CASSDSWLAGGPPDTQYF. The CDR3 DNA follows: TGTGCCAGCAGTGACTCTTGGCTAGCGGGAGGGCCCCCAGATACGCAGTATTTT.

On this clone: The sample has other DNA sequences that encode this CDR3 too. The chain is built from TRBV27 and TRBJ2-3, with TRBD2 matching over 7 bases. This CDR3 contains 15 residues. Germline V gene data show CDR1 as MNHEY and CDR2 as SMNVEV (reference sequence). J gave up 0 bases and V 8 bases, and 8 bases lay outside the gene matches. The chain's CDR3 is CASFPSGPSTDTQYF. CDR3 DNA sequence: TGTGCCAGCTTCCCTAGCGGCCCCAGCACAGATACGCAGTATTTT.

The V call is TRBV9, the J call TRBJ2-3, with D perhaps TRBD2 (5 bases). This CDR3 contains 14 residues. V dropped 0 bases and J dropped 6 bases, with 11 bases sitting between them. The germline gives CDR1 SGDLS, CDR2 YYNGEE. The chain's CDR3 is CASSVERTGDTQYF. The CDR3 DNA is TGTGCCAGCAGCGTAGAGAGGACGGGGGATACGCAGTATTTT.

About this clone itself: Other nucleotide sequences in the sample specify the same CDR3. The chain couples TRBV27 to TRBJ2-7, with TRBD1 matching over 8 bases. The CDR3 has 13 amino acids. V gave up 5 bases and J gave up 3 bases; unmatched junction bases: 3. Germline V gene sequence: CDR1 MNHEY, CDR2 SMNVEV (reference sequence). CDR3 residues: CASSPTGGYEQYF. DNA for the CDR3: TGTGCCAGCAGTCCAACAGGGGGCTACGAGCAGTACTTC.

In nucleotides, the CDR3 is TGTGCCAGCAGCCCCGAACGGTCCAATCAGCCCCAGCATTTT. Translating gives CASSPERSNQPQHF. This chain links TRBV6-5 with TRBJ1-5; no clear D gene. Looked up from germline, CDR1 is MNHEY and CDR2 is SVGAGI. This CDR3 is 14 amino acids long. V dropped 6 bases and J dropped 3 bases, with 12 bases sitting between them.

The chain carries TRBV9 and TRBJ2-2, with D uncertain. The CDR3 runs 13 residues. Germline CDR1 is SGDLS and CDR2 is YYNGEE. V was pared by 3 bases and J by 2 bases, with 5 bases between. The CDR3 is CASSADNTGELFF. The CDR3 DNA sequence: TGTGCCAGCAGCGCAGATAACACCGGGGAGCTGTTTTTT.

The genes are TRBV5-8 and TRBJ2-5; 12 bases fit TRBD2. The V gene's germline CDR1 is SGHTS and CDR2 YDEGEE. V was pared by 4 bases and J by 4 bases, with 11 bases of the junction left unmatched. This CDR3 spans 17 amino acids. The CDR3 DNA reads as TGTGCCAGCAGCCCGACTAGCGGGAGAAGGGATCGAGAGACCCAGTACTTC. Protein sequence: CASSPTSGRRDRETQYF.

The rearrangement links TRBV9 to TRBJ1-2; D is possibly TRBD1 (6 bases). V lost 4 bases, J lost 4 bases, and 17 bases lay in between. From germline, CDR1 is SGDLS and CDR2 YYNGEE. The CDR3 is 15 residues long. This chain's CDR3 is CASSTSGAGTYGYTF. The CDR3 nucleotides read TGTGCCAGCAGCACCTCAGGGGCGGGTACCTATGGCTACACCTTC.

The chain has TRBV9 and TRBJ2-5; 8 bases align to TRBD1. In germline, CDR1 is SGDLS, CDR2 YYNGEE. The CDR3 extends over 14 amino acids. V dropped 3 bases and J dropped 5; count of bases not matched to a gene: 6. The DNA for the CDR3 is TGTGCCAGCAGCGAGGGACAGGCTTGGGAGACCCAGTACTTC. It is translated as CASSEGQAWETQYF.

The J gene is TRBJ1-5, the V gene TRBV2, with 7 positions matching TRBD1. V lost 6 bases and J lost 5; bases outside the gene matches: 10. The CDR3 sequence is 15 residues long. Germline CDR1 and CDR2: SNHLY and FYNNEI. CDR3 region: CASSPIGQGDQPQHF. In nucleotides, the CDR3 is TGTGCCAGCAGCCCAATCGGGCAGGGGGATCAGCCCCAGCATTTT.

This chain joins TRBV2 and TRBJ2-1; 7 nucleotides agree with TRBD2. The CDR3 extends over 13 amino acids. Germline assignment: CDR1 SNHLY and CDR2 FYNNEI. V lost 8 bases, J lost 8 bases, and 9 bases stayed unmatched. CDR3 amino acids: CASLSGILDEQFF. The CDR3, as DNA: TGTGCCAGCCTGAGCGGGATCCTCGATGAGCAGTTCTTC.

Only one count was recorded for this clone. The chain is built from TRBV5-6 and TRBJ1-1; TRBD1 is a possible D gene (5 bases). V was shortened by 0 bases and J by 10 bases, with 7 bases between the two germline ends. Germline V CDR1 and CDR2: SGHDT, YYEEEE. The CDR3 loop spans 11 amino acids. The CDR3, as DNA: TGTGCCAGCAGCTTGGGACAGTCAGCTTTCTTT. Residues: CASSLGQSAFF. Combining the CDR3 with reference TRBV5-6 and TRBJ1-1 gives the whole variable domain DAGVTQSPTHLIKTRGQQVTLRCSPKSGHDTVSWYQQALGQGPQFIFQYYEEEERQRGNFPDRFSGHQFPNYSSELNVNALLLGDSALYLCASSLGQSAFFGQGTRLTVV.

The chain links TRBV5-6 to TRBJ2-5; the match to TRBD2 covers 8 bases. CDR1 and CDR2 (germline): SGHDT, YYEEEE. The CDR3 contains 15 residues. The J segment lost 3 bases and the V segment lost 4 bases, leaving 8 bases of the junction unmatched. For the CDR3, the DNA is TGTGCCAGCAGCCCGGGACTAGATTTTAAAGAGACCCAGTACTTC. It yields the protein CASSPGLDFKETQYF.

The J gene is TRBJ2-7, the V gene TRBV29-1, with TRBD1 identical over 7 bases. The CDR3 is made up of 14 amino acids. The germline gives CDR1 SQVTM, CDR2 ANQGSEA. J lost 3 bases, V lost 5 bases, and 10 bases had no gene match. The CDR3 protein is CSVYGQEPGYEQYF. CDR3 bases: TGCAGCGTTTATGGACAGGAACCAGGCTACGAGCAGTACTTC.

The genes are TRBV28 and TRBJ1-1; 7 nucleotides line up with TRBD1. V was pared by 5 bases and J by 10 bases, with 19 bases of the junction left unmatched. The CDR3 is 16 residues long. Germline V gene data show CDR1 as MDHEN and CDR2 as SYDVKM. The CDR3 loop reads CASSPLETDRAQGAFF. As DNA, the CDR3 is TGTGCCAGCAGTCCTCTAGAAACCGACAGGGCCCAGGGAGCTTTCTTT.

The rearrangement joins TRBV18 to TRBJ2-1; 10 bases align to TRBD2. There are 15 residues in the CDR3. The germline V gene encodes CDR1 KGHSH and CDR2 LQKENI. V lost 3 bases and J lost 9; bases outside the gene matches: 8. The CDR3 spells CASSPLAGDSIEQFF. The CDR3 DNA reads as TGTGCCAGCTCACCCCTAGCGGGAGACAGCATTGAGCAGTTCTTC.

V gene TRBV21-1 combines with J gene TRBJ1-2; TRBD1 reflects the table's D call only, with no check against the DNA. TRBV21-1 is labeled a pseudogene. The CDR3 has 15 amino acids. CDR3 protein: CASGDRDKHNYGYTF. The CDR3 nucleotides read TGTGCCAGCGGAGACCGGGACAAACATAACTATGGCTACACCTTC.

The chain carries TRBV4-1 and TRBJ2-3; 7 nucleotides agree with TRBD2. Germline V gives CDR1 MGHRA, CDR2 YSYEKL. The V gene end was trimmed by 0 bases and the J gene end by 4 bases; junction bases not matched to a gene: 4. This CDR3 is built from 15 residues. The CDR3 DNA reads TGCGCCAGCAGCCAAGATCGTCTAGCGGCAGATACGCAGTATTTT. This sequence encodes CASSQDRLAADTQYF.

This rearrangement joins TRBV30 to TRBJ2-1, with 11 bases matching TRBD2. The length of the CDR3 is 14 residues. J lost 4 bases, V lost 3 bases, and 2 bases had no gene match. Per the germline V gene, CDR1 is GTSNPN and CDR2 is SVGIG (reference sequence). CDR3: CAWRGTSGYNEQFF. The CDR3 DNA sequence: TGTGCCTGGAGAGGGACTAGCGGATACAATGAGCAGTTCTTC.

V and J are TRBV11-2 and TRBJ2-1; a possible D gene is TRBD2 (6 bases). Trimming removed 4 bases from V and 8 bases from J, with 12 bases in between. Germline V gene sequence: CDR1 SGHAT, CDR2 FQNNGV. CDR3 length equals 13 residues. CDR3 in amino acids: CASSSTLAYEQFF. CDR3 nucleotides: TGTGCCAGCAGCTCAACCCTAGCGTATGAGCAGTTCTTC.

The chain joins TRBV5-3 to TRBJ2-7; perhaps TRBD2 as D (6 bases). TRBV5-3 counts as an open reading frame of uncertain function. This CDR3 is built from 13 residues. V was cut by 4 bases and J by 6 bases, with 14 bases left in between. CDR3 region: CARSLRGEVEQYF. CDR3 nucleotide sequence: TGTGCCAGAAGCCTACGAGGGGAGGTCGAGCAGTACTTC.

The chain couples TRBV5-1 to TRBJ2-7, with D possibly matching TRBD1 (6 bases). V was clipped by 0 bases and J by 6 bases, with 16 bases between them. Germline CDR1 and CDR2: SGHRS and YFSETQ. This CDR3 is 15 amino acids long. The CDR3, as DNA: TGCGCCAGCAGCTTGGATACAGGACAGCTCGGCGAGCAGTACTTC. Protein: CASSLDTGQLGEQYF.

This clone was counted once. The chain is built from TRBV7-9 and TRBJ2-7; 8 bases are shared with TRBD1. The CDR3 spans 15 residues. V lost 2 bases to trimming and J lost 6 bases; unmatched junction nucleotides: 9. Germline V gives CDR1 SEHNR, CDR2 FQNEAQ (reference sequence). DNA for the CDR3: TGTGCCAGCAGCTTAACTGGCAGGGGGCTTACCGAGCAGTACTTC. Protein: CASSLTGRGLTEQYF. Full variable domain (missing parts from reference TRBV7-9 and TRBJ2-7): DTGVSQNPRHKITKRGQNVTFRCDPISEHNRLYWYRQTLGQGPEFLTYFQNEAQLEKSRLLSDRFSAERPKGSFSTLEIQRTEQGDSAMYLCASSLTGRGLTEQYFGPGTRLTVT.

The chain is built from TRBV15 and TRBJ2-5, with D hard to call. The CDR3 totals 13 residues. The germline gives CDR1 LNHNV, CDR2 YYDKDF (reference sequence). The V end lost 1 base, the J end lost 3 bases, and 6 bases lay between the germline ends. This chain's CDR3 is CATSRVIEETQYF. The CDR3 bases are TGTGCCACCAGCAGAGTTATAGAAGAGACCCAGTACTTC.